Sequencing of this T cell receptor (beta chain) was carried out in a study of cytomegalovirus exposure and HLA in healthy donors. PCR involved 60 Vbeta and 13 Jbeta primers. The method was immunoSEQ multiplex PCR; TCRdb's version includes in-frame clones alone and lacks a portion of them. This sample yields roughly 180,000 clones, of which 65% to 85% are seen a single time; approximately 2.9% belongs to the top ten. This clone was recorded once. CDR1 is LNHDA and CDR2 is SQIVND in the germline V gene (reference sequence). With 5 bases clipped from V and 8 bases from J, the junction kept 12 bases outside the gene matches. The CDR3 sequence is 16 residues long.

V usage is TRBV19 and J usage is TRBJ2-1; 10 nucleotides align to TRBD1. This receptor was obtained from a female donor in good health and CMV-seronegative. Input material: PBMCs. The CDR3 bases are TGTGCCAGTAGTTGGGACAGGGGATTTGAAGGGGATGAGCAGTTCTTC. This gives the protein CASSWDRGFEGDEQFF.